These 25 T cell receptor beta chains share one sample of origin, sequenced in a study of blood T cell repertoires in COVID-19 (dated by TCRdb to the early 2020s). Library prep was done by the immunoSEQ multiplex PCR assay. TCRdb limited this immuneACCESS table to in-frame rearrangements with V and J called. A share of clones is missing; checked studies link under half to unresolved V genes, and the rest is unexplained. This sample holds about 87,000 clones; around 75% were observed only once. Jointly, the top ten make up approximately 4% of the sample. Sequences were obtained from peripheral blood. The source is a woman between 45 and 65 years old with acute or convalescent COVID-19.

CDR3 nucleotide sequence: TGTGCCAGCAGCCCCAGGGGGGCCGCTGATAATGAAAAACTGTTTTTT. It encodes CASSPRGAADNEKLFF. The chain combines TRBV7-9 with TRBJ1-4, with 7 bases identical to TRBD1. This CDR3 contains 16 residues. Trimming took 5 bases from V and 4 from J; bases not matched to a gene: 10. Germline V gene sequence: CDR1 SEHNR, CDR2 FQNEAQ (reference sequence).

This chain connects TRBV21-1 to TRBJ2-5; the table assigns TRBD1, which was not confirmed against the DNA. TRBV21-1 is a pseudogene locus. CDR3 length: 17 amino acids. CDR3 residues: CASSRGPRTGGRETQYF. In DNA form, the CDR3 reads TGCGCCAGCAGCAGGGGGCCTAGGACAGGGGGCAGGGAGACCCAGTACTTC.

The CDR3 region has the DNA TGTGCCAGCAGCCTTGGCATTAGCAATCAGCCCCAGCATTTT. Amino acids: CASSLGISNQPQHF. This chain connects TRBV7-2 to TRBJ1-5, with D unresolved. Germline V gene lookup returns CDR1 SGHTA and CDR2 FQGNSA. V gave up 5 bases and J gave up 0 bases, with 8 bases separating them. The CDR3 length is 14 residues.

This clone was detected only a few times. The same CDR3 can be traced to other DNA sequences in this sample. The CDR3 DNA sequence: TGTGCCAGCAGTGAGAGGGGAGGTAATCAGCCCCAGCATTTT. Its translation: CASSERGGNQPQHF. The chain couples TRBV25-1 to TRBJ1-5; perhaps TRBD1 as D (5 bases). Looked up from germline, CDR1 is MGHDK and CDR2 is SYGVNS. The CDR3 loop spans 14 amino acids. Trimming pared 3 bases from V and 4 bases from J, leaving 10 bases between.

The chain has TRBV5-3 and TRBJ2-2; unclear D gene. TRBV5-3 is placed among ORFs of uncertain function. The CDR3 is made up of 11 amino acids. Trimming took 3 bases from V and 6 from J, leaving 3 bases between them. The CDR3 DNA is TGTGCCAGAAGCTCGGCCGGGGAGCTGTTTTTT. Protein: CARSSAGELFF.

A single count supports this clone. This sequence joins TRBV6-5 and TRBJ2-2, with 7 bases identical to TRBD1. Trimming at V came to 9 bases and at J to 4 bases, leaving 5 bases not matched to a gene. This CDR3 has 13 amino acids. Germline values: CDR1 MNHEY, CDR2 SVGAGI. The CDR3 sequence is CASNYRGTGELFF. The CDR3 DNA sequence: TGTGCCAGTAACTACAGGGGCACCGGGGAGCTGTTTTTT.

The rearrangement uses TRBV6-4 and TRBJ1-2; a weak D match, TRBD1 (6 bases). The CDR3 contains 14 residues. CDR1 is MRHNA, CDR2 SNTAGT, per germline. V was clipped by 2 bases and J by 5 bases, with 12 bases between them. For the CDR3, the DNA is TGTGCCAGCAGTGACCCTTCGACAGGTTATGGCTACACCTTC. It is translated as CASSDPSTGYGYTF.

The chain has TRBV18 and TRBJ1-1; weak D call: TRBD1 (5 bases). This CDR3 is 13 amino acids long. Deletions cut 3 bases from V and 7 bases from J, with 12 bases between. Germline assignment: CDR1 KGHSH and CDR2 LQKENI. As DNA, the CDR3 is TGTGCCAGCTCACCTAAAGACGGGGGTGAAGCTTTCTTT. Its translation: CASSPKDGGEAFF. The entire variable domain, with the rest obtained from reference TRBV18 and TRBJ1-1, is as follows: NAGVMQNPRHLVRRRGQEARLRCSPMKGHSHVYWYRQLPEEGLKFMVYLQKENIIDESGMPKERFSAEFPKEGPSILRIQQVVRGDSAAYFCASSPKDGGEAFFGQGTRLTVV.

J is TRBJ1-2 and V is TRBV14; D is ambiguous. V lost 5 bases and J lost 1, with 8 bases in between. From germline, CDR1 is SGHDN and CDR2 FVKESK. CDR3 length equals 13 residues. CDR3 sequence (DNA): TGTGCCAGCAGCTTAGACAATAACTATGGCTACACCTTC. Translation: CASSLDNNYGYTF.

This clone was counted a few times. This chain joins TRBV29-1 and TRBJ2-7; 12 bases line up with TRBD2. Germline CDR1 SQVTM, CDR2 ANQGSEA. V lost 5 bases and J lost 4; bases outside the gene matches: 9. CDR3 length equals 15 residues. CDR3 region: CSVSGITSGGYEQYF. CDR3 nucleotides: TGCAGCGTTTCCGGAATTACTAGCGGGGGGTACGAGCAGTACTTC.

CDR3 nucleotides: TGTGCCACGTCGGGTCTAATGAACACTGAAGCTTTCTTT. Translation gives CATSGLMNTEAFF. V is TRBV10-3 and J is TRBJ1-1; no clear D. Per the germline V gene, CDR1 is ENHRY and CDR2 is SYGVKD. The V and J ends lost 10 bases and 0 bases respectively, with 12 bases between them. The CDR3 is 13 amino acids.

V and J are TRBV5-4 and TRBJ2-3; D not resolved. V gave up 2 bases and J gave up 5 bases, with 9 bases separating them. There are 13 residues in the CDR3. CDR1 is SGHNT and CDR2 is YYREEE in the germline V gene (reference sequence). CDR3 sequence: CASSLSIGDTQYF. For the CDR3, the DNA is TGTGCCAGCAGCTTATCGATCGGAGATACGCAGTATTTT.

The chain carries TRBV6-5 and TRBJ1-4, with TRBD1 as a possible D gene (6 bases). Germline-derived CDR1 and CDR2 are MNHEY and SVGAGI. This CDR3 contains 14 residues. V lost 8 bases and J 3 bases, leaving 13 bases between the germline ends. In DNA form, the CDR3 reads TGTGCCAGCTCCCTGGGGGGGCCTAATGAAAAACTGTTTTTT. Residues: CASSLGGPNEKLFF.

The V and J genes are TRBV30 and TRBJ2-1; weak D call: TRBD2 (5 bases). The CDR3 is 11 amino acids. The germline V and J ends were trimmed by 0 bases and 9 bases, with 6 bases remaining between them. The V gene's germline CDR1 is GTSNPN and CDR2 SVGIG (reference sequence). The CDR3 spells CAWSVAVEQFF. The DNA for the CDR3 is TGTGCCTGGAGTGTAGCGGTTGAGCAGTTCTTC.

The chain employs TRBV7-3 and TRBJ2-2; possible D gene TRBD1, 5 bases. The germline gives CDR1 SGHTA, CDR2 FQGTGA. Trimming took off 6 bases at V and 7 bases at J, with 12 bases between the two ends. CDR3 length: 13 amino acids. In nucleotides, the CDR3 is TGTGCCAGCAGTTTTAGGGGTGGCGGGGAGCTGTTTTTT. Protein sequence: CASSFRGGGELFF.

The rearrangement joins TRBV27 to TRBJ1-1, with D tentatively TRBD1 (6 bases). Per the germline V gene, CDR1 is MNHEY and CDR2 is SMNVEV (reference sequence). There are 14 residues in the CDR3. Trimming cost V 9 bases and J 0 bases, with 14 bases left between them. The CDR3 coding sequence is TGTGCCAGTAGGGGGGGGGTCTTGAACACTGAAGCTTTCTTT. Encoded protein: CASRGGVLNTEAFF.

V and J are TRBV2 and TRBJ1-3; perhaps TRBD1 as D (6 bases). The V end was cut by 7 bases, the J end by 4 bases, with 20 bases between. Germline CDR1 and CDR2: SNHLY and FYNNEI. The CDR3 totals 16 residues. CDR3 region: CASKSDRTVLGNTIYF. The CDR3 region has the DNA TGTGCCAGCAAATCGGACAGAACTGTCCTCGGAAACACCATATATTTT.

The chain recombines TRBV5-5 with TRBJ1-6; D gene ambiguous. This CDR3 spans 13 amino acids. The V gene's germline CDR1 is SGHKS and CDR2 YYEKEE (reference sequence). The ends were cut back, 1 base at V and 7 bases at J, with 6 bases in the middle. CDR3 in amino acids: CASSLTENSPLHF. The CDR3 nucleotides are TGTGCCAGCAGCTTGACGGAGAATTCACCCCTCCACTTT. The entire variable domain, with the rest obtained from reference TRBV5-5 and TRBJ1-6, is as follows: DAGVTQSPTHLIKTRGQQVTLRCSPISGHKSVSWYQQVLGQGPQFIFQYYEKEERGRGNFPDRFSARQFPNYSSELNVNALLLGDSALYLCASSLTENSPLHFGNGTRLTVT.

The J gene is TRBJ2-5, the V gene TRBV27; 11 nucleotides align to TRBD2. CDR1 and CDR2 (germline): MNHEY, SMNVEV (reference sequence). The CDR3 extends over 14 amino acids. The V gene end was trimmed by 11 bases and the J gene end by 2 bases; junction bases not matched to a gene: 7. The DNA for the CDR3 is TGTGCCTCCAAGGGACTAGCGGTTCAAGAGACCCAGTACTTC. It yields the protein CASKGLAVQETQYF.

This chain links TRBV13 with TRBJ2-7; TRBD2 matches at 8 bases. The CDR3 totals 15 residues. Germline V lookup: CDR1 PRHDT, CDR2 FYEKMQ (reference sequence). V lost 5 bases, J lost 0 bases, and 6 bases stayed unmatched. CDR3 bases: TGTGCCAGCAGCCAGAGCGGGGGCCTCTCCTACGAGCAGTACTTC. Translating it yields CASSQSGGLSYEQYF.

This clone has just one count. V gene TRBV13 combines with J gene TRBJ1-1, with D maybe TRBD1 (5 bases). The CDR3 is 16 amino acids. Germline loops: CDR1 PRHDT, CDR2 FYEKMQ (reference sequence). V lost 5 bases to trimming and J lost 0 bases, with 16 bases between them. CDR3 protein: CASSGTGVPMNTEAFF. DNA for the CDR3: TGTGCCAGCAGCGGGACGGGGGTTCCGATGAACACTGAAGCTTTCTTT.

In the case of this clone: This sample also contains other DNA sequences that code for the same CDR3. In nucleotides, the CDR3 is TGCGCCAGCAGCTCACAGGGCTCTGGCTACACCTTC. Protein product: CASSSQGSGYTF. V usage is TRBV5-1 and J usage is TRBJ1-2; TRBD1 is a possible D gene (6 bases). CDR3 size: 12 residues. Germline-derived CDR1 and CDR2 are SGHRS and YFSETQ. The ends were cut back, 3 bases at V and 7 bases at J, with 10 bases in the middle. Together with reference TRBV5-1 and TRBJ1-2, the CDR3 gives the full variable domain: KAGVTQTPRYLIKTRGQQVTLSCSPISGHRSVSWYQQTPGQGLQFLFEYFSETQRNKGNFPGRFSGRQFSNSRSEMNVSTLELGDSALYLCASSSQGSGYTFGSGTRLTVV.

The genes are TRBV7-2 and TRBJ2-6, with D maybe TRBD2 (5 bases). There are 15 residues in the CDR3. Trimming took 1 base from V and 3 from J, leaving 7 bases between them. The germline V gene encodes CDR1 SGHTA and CDR2 FQGNSA. The CDR3 is CASSLGGGGANVLTF. DNA for the CDR3: TGTGCCAGCAGCTTAGGAGGAGGTGGGGCCAACGTCCTGACTTTC.

V usage is TRBV4-1 and J usage is TRBJ1-3; possibly TRBD1 for D (5 bases). The V gene lost 2 bases and the J gene lost 8 bases, with 16 bases spanning the gap. Germline loops: CDR1 MGHRA, CDR2 YSYEKL. This CDR3 spans 15 amino acids. CDR3 loop: CASSQSQGIRDTIYF. The CDR3 coding sequence is TGCGCCAGCAGCCAATCCCAGGGTATTAGAGACACCATATATTTT.

The chain combines TRBV7-9 with TRBJ1-1; TRBD1 aligns across 7 bases. Germline V gene data show CDR1 as SEHNR and CDR2 as FQNEAQ (reference sequence). The CDR3 runs 16 residues. J was trimmed by 2 bases and V by 0 bases; bases with no gene match: 6. CDR3 protein: CASSLAQAGGNTEAFF. The CDR3 DNA is TGTGCCAGCAGCTTAGCGCAGGCAGGGGGTAACACTGAAGCTTTCTTT.